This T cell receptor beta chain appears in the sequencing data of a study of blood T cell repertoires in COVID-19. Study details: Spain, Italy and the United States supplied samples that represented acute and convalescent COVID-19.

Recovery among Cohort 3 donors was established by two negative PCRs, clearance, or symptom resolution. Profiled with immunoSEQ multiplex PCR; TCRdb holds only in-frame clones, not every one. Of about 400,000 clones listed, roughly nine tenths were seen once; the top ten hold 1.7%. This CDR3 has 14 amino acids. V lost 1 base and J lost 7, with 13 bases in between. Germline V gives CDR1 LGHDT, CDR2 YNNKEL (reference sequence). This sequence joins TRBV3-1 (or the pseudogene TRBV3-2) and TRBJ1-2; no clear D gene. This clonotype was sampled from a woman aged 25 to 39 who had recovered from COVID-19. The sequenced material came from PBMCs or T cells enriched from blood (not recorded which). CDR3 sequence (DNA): TGTGCCAGCAGCCAAGTTAGGCGTAGAGGTGGCTACACCTTC. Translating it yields CASSQVRRRGGYTF.